This TCR beta chain was observed in a study of blood T cell repertoires in COVID-19. As for the study in general: Italy, Spain and the United States were the sources of the convalescent and acute COVID-19 samples. The analysed material was cDNA or gDNA that came from T cells, B-cell-depleted T cells, or PBMCs.

Under the authors' procedure: It was from reference gene primer amplification that nucleated cell counts were estimated. TCRdb's copy holds only in-frame clones and misses some; the assay was immunoSEQ multiplex PCR. V and J calls and clone size are as listed in that table; D and trimming were resolved from the DNA. The repertoire holds around 80,000 clones, about 70% seen once, with 5.7% in the top ten. The CDR3 spans 12 residues. Germline values: CDR1 KGHDR, CDR2 SFDVKD. The V end lost 12 bases, the J end lost 3 bases, and 11 bases lay between the germline ends. This receptor was identified in a man in his forties or fifties with active or convalescent COVID-19. This chain links TRBV24-1 with TRBJ1-5; D uncertain. Source material: peripheral blood. The CDR3 region is CALRGINQPQHF. CDR3 in DNA: TGTGCCTTAAGAGGGATCAATCAGCCCCAGCATTTT.